At least ten counts were recorded for the clone carrying this TCR beta chain. The entry originates in a study of T cells in Graves' hyperthyroidism and ophthalmopathy. What was amplified from RNA transcripts were TCR beta CDR3 regions. Primed by the HTBI set, a first-round RT-PCR was run on the TCR CDR3. TCRdb passed the multiplex PCR reads through MiXCR, listing each CDR3 protein once. The table includes some 500,000 distinct CDR3 sequences, about an eighth detected once. CDR1 and CDR2 (germline): LGHDT, YNNKEL (reference sequence). The CDR3 is 15 amino acids. Trimming shortened V by 5 bases and J by 6 bases, and 16 bases separated the two germline ends.

The TCR originated in a woman under 30 with Graves' hyperthyroidism. J is TRBJ2-2 and V is TRBV3-1; D perhaps matches TRBD2 (6 bases). The sample was blood. The DNA for the CDR3 is TGTGCCAGCAGCTTAGGACTAAGCGTTTCCGGGGAGCTGTTTTTT. This encodes CASSLGLSVSGELFF.